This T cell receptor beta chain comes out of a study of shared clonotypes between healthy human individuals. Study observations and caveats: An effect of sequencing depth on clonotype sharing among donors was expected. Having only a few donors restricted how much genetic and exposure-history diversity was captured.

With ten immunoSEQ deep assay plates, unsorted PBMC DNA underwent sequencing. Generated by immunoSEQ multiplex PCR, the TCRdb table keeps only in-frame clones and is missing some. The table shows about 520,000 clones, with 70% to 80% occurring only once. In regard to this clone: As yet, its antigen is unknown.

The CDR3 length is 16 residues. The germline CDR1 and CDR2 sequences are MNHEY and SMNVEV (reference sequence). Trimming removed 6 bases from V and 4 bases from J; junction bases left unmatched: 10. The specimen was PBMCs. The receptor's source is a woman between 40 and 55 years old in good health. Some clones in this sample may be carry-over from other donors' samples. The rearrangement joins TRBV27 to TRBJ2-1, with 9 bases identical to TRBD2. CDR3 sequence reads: CASSPSGTSRYNEQFF. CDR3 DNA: TGTGCCAGCAGCCCTTCCGGGACTAGCAGGTACAATGAGCAGTTCTTC.